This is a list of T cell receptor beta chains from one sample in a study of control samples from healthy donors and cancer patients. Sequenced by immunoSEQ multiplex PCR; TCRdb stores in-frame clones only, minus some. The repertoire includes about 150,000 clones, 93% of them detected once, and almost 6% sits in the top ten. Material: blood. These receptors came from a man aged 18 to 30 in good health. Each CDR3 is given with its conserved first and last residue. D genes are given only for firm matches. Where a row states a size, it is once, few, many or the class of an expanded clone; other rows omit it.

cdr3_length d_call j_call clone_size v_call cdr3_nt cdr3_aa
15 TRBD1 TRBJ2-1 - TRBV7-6 TGTGCCAGCAGACCGAGACCGACAGGGGGCAATGAGCAGTTCTTC CASRPRPTGGNEQFF
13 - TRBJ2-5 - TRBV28 TGTGCCAGCAGTTTTCCGTACCAAGAGACCCAGTACTTC CASSFPYQETQYF
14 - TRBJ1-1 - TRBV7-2 TGTGCCAGCAGCGCGGGACGGGGTAACACTGAAGCTTTCTTT CASSAGRGNTEAFF
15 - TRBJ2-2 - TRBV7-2 TGTGCCAGCAGCTTATTGCCAGGAGGGGCCGGGGAGCTGTTTTTT CASSLLPGGAGELFF
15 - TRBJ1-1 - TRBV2 TGTGCCAGCAGGGGTCGGACAGTGGGGAACACTGAAGCTTTCTTT CASRGRTVGNTEAFF
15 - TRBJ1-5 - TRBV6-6 TGTGCCAGCAGTTACTCCGGGGAGAGCAATCAGCCCCAGCATTTT CASSYSGESNQPQHF
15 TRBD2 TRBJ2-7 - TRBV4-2 TGTGCCAGCAGGCAGCGGACTAGAGTTTTTTACGAGCAGTACTTC CASRQRTRVFYEQYF
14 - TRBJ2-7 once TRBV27 TGTGCCAGCAAGTCCGCAAATGGAGGGTACGAGCAGTACTTC CASKSANGGYEQYF
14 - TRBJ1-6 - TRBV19 TGTGCCAGTAGTCTGGGGGCTCGGGATTCACCCCTCCACTTT CASSLGARDSPLHF
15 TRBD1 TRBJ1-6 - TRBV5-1 TGCGCCAGCAGCTTGGGAGGACAGGGAAGATCACCCCTCCACTTT CASSLGGQGRSPLHF
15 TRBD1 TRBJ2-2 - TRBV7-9 TGTGCCAGCAGCCCCGGACAGGGGTACACCGGGGAGCTGTTTTTT CASSPGQGYTGELFF
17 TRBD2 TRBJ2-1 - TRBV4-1 TGCGCCAGCAGCCAAAAGGGGAGCGGGAACTCCTACAATGAGCAGTTCTTC CASSQKGSGNSYNEQFF
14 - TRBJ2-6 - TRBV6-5 TGTGCCAGCAAGGGGGTTTCTGGGGCCAACGTCCTGACTTTC CASKGVSGANVLTF
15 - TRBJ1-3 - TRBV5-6 TGTGCCAGCAGCTTGGGGGTCGCGGGAGGAAACACCATATATTTT CASSLGVAGGNTIYF
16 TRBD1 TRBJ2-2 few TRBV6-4 TGTGCCAGCAGTGACTCCGGGACAGGGAACACCGGGGAGCTGTTTTTT CASSDSGTGNTGELFF
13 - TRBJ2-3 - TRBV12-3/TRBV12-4 TGTGCCAGCAGACAAACTAGCACAGATACGCAGTATTTT CASRQTSTDTQYF
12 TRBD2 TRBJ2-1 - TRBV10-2 TGCGCCAGCAGTGCGGGGGGACATGAGCAGTTCTTC CASSAGGHEQFF
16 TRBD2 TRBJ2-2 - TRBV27 TGTGCCAGCAGTCCCTTACGGACTAGCGGCACCGGGGAGCTGTTTTTT CASSPLRTSGTGELFF
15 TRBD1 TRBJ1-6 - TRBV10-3 TGTGCCATCAGTCGCACCGGGACAGGGAATTCACCCCTCCACTTT CAISRTGTGNSPLHF
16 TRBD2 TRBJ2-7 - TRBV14 TGTGCCAGCAGCCAAGTCCGGCTAGCGGGACCCTACGAGCAGTACTTC CASSQVRLAGPYEQYF
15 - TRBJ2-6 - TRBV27 TGTGCCAGCAGTGTGCGGTTCTCTGGGGCCAACGTCCTGACTTTC CASSVRFSGANVLTF
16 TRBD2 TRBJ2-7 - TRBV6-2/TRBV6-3 TGTGCCAGCAGTTACACGGTACTAGCGGGAGACTACGAGCAGTACTTC CASSYTVLAGDYEQYF
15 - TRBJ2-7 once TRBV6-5 TGTGCCAGCAGTCCCCGTAGCGGGCGACAGGAGGAGCAGTACTTC CASSPRSGRQEEQYF
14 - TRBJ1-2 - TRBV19 TGTGCCAGTACCCCACCAGGGATGAGCGTTGGCTACACCTTC CASTPPGMSVGYTF
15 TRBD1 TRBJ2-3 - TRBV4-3 TGCGCCAGCAGCCAAGCAGGGGGCATCACAGATACGCAGTATTTT CASSQAGGITDTQYF
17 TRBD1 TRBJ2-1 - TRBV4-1 TGCGCCAGCAGCCAACGTTCCGGGACAGGGTATGCCAATGAGCAGTTCTTC CASSQRSGTGYANEQFF
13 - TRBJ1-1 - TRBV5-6 TGTGCCAGCAGCTTGGCCGGGAACCGTGAAGCTTTCTTT CASSLAGNREAFF
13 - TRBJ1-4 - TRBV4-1 TGCGCCAGCAGCCAAGTAGTCGGGGGAAAACTGTTTTTT CASSQVVGGKLFF
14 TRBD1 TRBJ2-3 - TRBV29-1 TGCAGCGTGGGACAGGGGGCTGCCACAGATACGCAGTATTTT CSVGQGAATDTQYF
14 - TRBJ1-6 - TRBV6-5 TGTGCCAGCACCCAGGGGCCTTACAATTCACCCCTCCACTTT CASTQGPYNSPLHF
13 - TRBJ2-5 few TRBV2 TGTGCCAGCAGTGAGTGGTTTGGTGAGACCCAGTACTTC CASSEWFGETQYF
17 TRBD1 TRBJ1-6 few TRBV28 TGTGCCAGCAGTTTACAAGGCCCGACAGGGGGAGATTCACCCCTCCACTTT CASSLQGPTGGDSPLHF
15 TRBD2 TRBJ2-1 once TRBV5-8 TGTGCCAGCGGATTTCTAGCGGGCTCCTACAATGAGCAGTTCTTC CASGFLAGSYNEQFF
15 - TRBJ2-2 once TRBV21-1 TGTGCCAGCAGCAAAGGGCACCTTAACACCGGGGAGCTGTTTTTT CASSKGHLNTGELFF
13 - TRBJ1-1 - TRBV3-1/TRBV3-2 TGTGCCAGCAGGTTCACAGCGAACACTGAAGCTTTCTTT CASRFTANTEAFF
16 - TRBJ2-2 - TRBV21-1 TGTGCCAGCAGGCGGCCAACAGGGAAGTGGTCCGGGGAGCTGTTTTTT CASRRPTGKWSGELFF
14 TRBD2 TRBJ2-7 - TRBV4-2 TGTGCCAGCAGCCCCACTAGCGGGACGTACGAGCAGTACTTC CASSPTSGTYEQYF
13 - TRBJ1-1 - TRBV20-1 TGCAGTGCTAGTATCGGGAGGGGCACTGAAGCTTTCTTT CSASIGRGTEAFF
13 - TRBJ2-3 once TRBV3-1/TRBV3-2 TGTGCCAGCAGCCGGGCGGGCACAGATACGCAGTATTTT CASSRAGTDTQYF
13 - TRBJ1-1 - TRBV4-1 TGCGCCAGCAGCCAAAGTCCCAACACTGAAGCTTTCTTT CASSQSPNTEAFF
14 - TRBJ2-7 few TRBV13 TGTGCCAGCCGGTGGAGAAGAGGGACCTACGAGCAGTACTTC CASRWRRGTYEQYF
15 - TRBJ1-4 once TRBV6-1 TGTGCCAGCAGTGAACAGGACACCTACTCCGAAAAACTGTTTTTT CASSEQDTYSEKLFF
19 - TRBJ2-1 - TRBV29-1 TGCAGAAGGGCGGACAGAGAATTAAAAAAGCAATTCTCCTACAATGAGCAGTTCTTC CRRADRELKKQFSYNEQFF
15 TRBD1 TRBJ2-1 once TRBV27 TGTGCCAGCACCTGGGGACAGGGGACTTCAAATGAGCAGTTCTTC CASTWGQGTSNEQFF
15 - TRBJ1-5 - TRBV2 TGTGCCAGCTGCGCGGGCGTGGGAGAGGGTCAGCCCCAGCATTTT CASCAGVGEGQPQHF
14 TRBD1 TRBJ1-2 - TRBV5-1 TGCGCCAGCAGCCACAACCGGGACAGGGTAGGCTACACCTTC CASSHNRDRVGYTF
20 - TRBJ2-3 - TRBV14 TGTGCCAGCAGCCAAGAGCCAACGGGATGGGGTCCATCTCTCTTGGATACGCAGTATTTT CASSQEPTGWGPSLLDTQYF
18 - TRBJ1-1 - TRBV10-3 TGTGCCATCAGTGAGTTTCAGGGCCCCTCGGGACTGAACACTGAAGCTTTCTTT CAISEFQGPSGLNTEAFF
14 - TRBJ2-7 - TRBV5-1 TGCGCCAGCAGCCTCCGTTCCAGCTCCTACGAGCAGTACTTC CASSLRSSSYEQYF